The T cell receptor (beta chain) under discussion was sequenced for a study of CD8 T cells in Susac syndrome. Deletions cut 1 base from V and 2 bases from J, with 14 bases between. The CDR3 covers 16 residues. Germline CDR1 reads LGHNA; CDR2 reads YSLEER. It was with random hexamers that roughly 0.5 to 1 ug RNA was reverse transcribed. Using its own MiXCR run on the immunoSEQ multiplex PCR reads, TCRdb lists one record per CDR3 protein. The sample has 250,000 to 300,000 distinct CDR3 sequences; 75% to 90% are singletons. The receptor comes from a human donor with multiple sclerosis. This chain uses TRBV4-3 with TRBJ1-1; a possible D gene is TRBD1 (5 bases). The source material was CD8+ T cells from PBMCs. The CDR3 sequence: CASSQGRWGTNTEAFF. DNA of the CDR3: TGCGCCAGCAGCCAAGGACGGTGGGGCACAAACACTGAAGCTTTCTTT.